These 27 T cell receptor beta chains originate from one sample sequenced in a study of cytomegalovirus exposure and HLA in healthy donors. PCR amplification relied on 60 Vbeta primers (plus 13 Jbeta primers). The table came from immunoSEQ multiplex PCR; TCRdb's copy has only in-frame clones and leaves some out. Of approximately 140,000 clones listed, 73% were seen once; the top ten hold approximately 1.8%. Specimen: PBMCs. These receptors were collected from a woman younger than 30 in good health and CMV-seronegative.

J is TRBJ2-7 and V is TRBV9; 8 bases agree with TRBD1. The CDR3 length is 14 residues. V dropped 3 bases and J dropped 5; count of bases not matched to a gene: 7. Germline V CDR1 and CDR2: SGDLS, YYNGEE. For the CDR3, the DNA is TGTGCCAGCAGCGGGACAGGGAGTTTCGACGAGCAGTACTTC. It encodes CASSGTGSFDEQYF. Combining the CDR3 with reference TRBV9 and TRBJ2-7 gives the whole variable domain DSGVTQTPKHLITATGQRVTLRCSPRSGDLSVYWYQQSLDQGLQFLIQYYNGEERAKGNILERFSAQQFPDLHSELNLSSLELGDSALYFCASSGTGSFDEQYFGPGTRLTVT.

This clone was found a few times. V and J are TRBV10-1 and TRBJ2-5, with TRBD1 matching over 8 bases. The CDR3 is 14 amino acids. Trimming at V came to 6 bases and at J to 5 bases, leaving 8 bases not matched to a gene. CDR1 and CDR2 from the germline V gene are WNHNN and SYGVQD (reference sequence). The DNA of the CDR3 is TGCGCCAGCAGCCGGACAGGGCCAGAGGAGACCCAGTACTTC. This codes for CASSRTGPEETQYF.

This clone was recorded a few times. The junction does not match germline at one end; this may be a read error. This chain connects TRBV6-5 to TRBJ2-6; TRBD1 is a possible D gene (5 bases). The CDR3 is 15 residues long. Germline loops: CDR1 MNHEY, CDR2 SVGAGI. CDR3 DNA sequence: TGTGCCAGCAGTTACTCAGGAACTGGGGCCAACGGCCTGACTTTC. As protein: CASSYSGTGANGLTF.

V and J are TRBV28 and TRBJ1-2; D is ambiguous. V was trimmed by 8 bases and J by 1 base, leaving 11 bases between them. CDR1 and CDR2 from the germline V gene are MDHEN and SYDVKM. CDR3 length equals 13 residues. The CDR3 region has the DNA TGTGCCAGCCGAAGCGAGGGTAACTATGGCTACACCTTC. Its translation is CASRSEGNYGYTF.

The CDR3 DNA reads as TGTGCCAGCAGCCTAGAGGGGTCCACCTACGAGCAGTACTTC. Translated: CASSLEGSTYEQYF. This chain joins TRBV7-2 and TRBJ2-7; D may be TRBD1 or TRBD2 (5 bases each). The germline CDR1 and CDR2 sequences are SGHTA and FQGNSA. This CDR3 spans 14 amino acids. V was cut by 5 bases and J by 2 bases, with 13 bases left in between.

This chain uses TRBV7-6 with TRBJ2-1; TRBD2 might be the D (6 bases). CDR3 size: 13 residues. Germline loops: CDR1 SGHVS, CDR2 FNYEAQ. With 1 base removed from V and 9 bases from J, the gap between germline ends came to 10 bases. CDR3 nucleotide sequence: TGTGCCAGCAGCTTAGGGATGGAGGGTGAGCAGTTCTTC. This gives the protein CASSLGMEGEQFF.

The genes are TRBV16 and TRBJ1-2, with TRBD1 identical over 7 bases. The CDR3 sequence is 15 residues long. Per the germline V gene, CDR1 is KGHSY and CDR2 is FQNENV. The V gene end was trimmed by 0 bases and the J gene end by 0 bases; junction bases not matched to a gene: 1. Here the CDR3 DNA reads TGTGCCAGCAGCCAATCGGGGACAGCTAACTATGGCTACACCTTC. As protein: CASSQSGTANYGYTF. Filled out from reference TRBV16 and TRBJ1-2, the complete variable domain reads GEEVAQTPKHLVRGEGQKAKLYCAPIKGHSYVFWYQQVLKNEFKFLISFQNENVFDETGMPKERFSAKCLPNSPCSLEIQATKLEDSAVYFCASSQSGTANYGYTFGSGTRLTVV.

The genes are TRBV19 and TRBJ2-6; 8 positions agree with TRBD1. V trimming: 10 bases; J trimming: 2 bases; junction bases outside the gene matches: 10. The length of the CDR3 is 16 residues. From germline, CDR1 is LNHDA and CDR2 SQIVND (reference sequence). CDR3 protein: CATHNAQGAGANVLTF. The CDR3, as DNA: TGTGCCACCCATAACGCACAGGGGGCTGGGGCCAACGTCCTGACTTTC.

The rearrangement uses TRBV5-1 and TRBJ2-5, with 9 positions matching TRBD1. With V trimmed by 0 bases and J by 6 bases, 6 bases remained unmatched. Per the germline V gene, CDR1 is SGHRS and CDR2 is YFSETQ. The CDR3 has 15 amino acids. The CDR3 protein is CASSLEQGALKTQYF. The CDR3 DNA reads TGCGCCAGCAGCTTGGAACAGGGGGCGTTAAAGACCCAGTACTTC.

J is TRBJ2-1 and V is TRBV7-7; TRBD2 matches at 8 bases. Germline V gene data show CDR1 as SSHAT and CDR2 as FNYEAQ (reference sequence). After removal of 3 bases from V and 8 bases from J, the junction contained 18 bases not matched to a gene. This CDR3 is 18 amino acids long. The CDR3 loop reads CASSLGAVGTRGSDEQFF. The DNA of the CDR3 is TGTGCCAGCAGCTTGGGGGCAGTGGGGACTAGAGGATCGGATGAGCAGTTCTTC.

V is TRBV2 and J is TRBJ2-2; D call uncertain. Germline lookup yields CDR1 SNHLY and CDR2 FYNNEI. Trimming took 10 bases from V and 7 from J, leaving 19 bases between them. The CDR3 loop spans 14 amino acids. CDR3 sequence reads: CATTPGVGVGELFF. CDR3 bases: TGTGCCACGACCCCCGGAGTGGGTGTCGGGGAGCTGTTTTTT.

This chain links TRBV11-3 with TRBJ2-1; D possibly corresponds to TRBD1 (8 bases). Germline CDR1 SGHNT, CDR2 YENEEA. The V end lost 5 bases, the J end lost 6 bases, and 17 bases lay between the germline ends. CDR3 size: 15 residues. CDR3 coding DNA: TGTGCCAGCAGCCAGAACAGGGGGGGGGCCAATGAGCAGTTCTTC. It codes for CASSQNRGGANEQFF. Full variable domain (outside the CDR3, taken from reference TRBV11-3 and TRBJ2-1): EAGVVQSPRYKIIEKKQPVAFWCNPISGHNTLYWYLQNLGQGPELLIRYENEEAVDDSQLPKDRFSAERLKGVDSTLKIQPAELGDSAVYLCASSQNRGGANEQFFGPGTRLTVL.

The V gene is TRBV4-2, the J gene TRBJ1-6; 8 bases are a match to TRBD1. V trimming: 0 bases; J trimming: 8 bases; junction bases outside the gene matches: 3. Germline CDR1 LGHNA, CDR2 YNFKEQ. The CDR3 consists of 15 residues. The CDR3 DNA reads as TGTGCCAGCAGCCAAGAGACAGGGGTGGATTCACCCCTCCACTTT. It specifies CASSQETGVDSPLHF.

The gene calls are TRBV5-4 and TRBJ2-6; 7 positions match TRBD1. CDR3 length: 17 residues. Germline V gene sequence: CDR1 SGHNT, CDR2 YYREEE (reference sequence). With V trimmed by 4 bases and J by 0 bases, 7 bases remained unmatched. DNA for the CDR3: TGTGCCAGCAGCCCGGGACAGATCAGCTCTGGGGCCAACGTCCTGACTTTC. Its translation is CASSPGQISSGANVLTF.

A few counts support this clone. V is TRBV6-4 and J is TRBJ1-3, with a possible D match to TRBD1 (6 bases). The V gene's germline CDR1 is MRHNA and CDR2 SNTAGT. The ends were cut back, 3 bases at V and 7 bases at J, with 16 bases in the middle. This CDR3 spans 15 amino acids. CDR3 amino acids: CASSERTVDVNTIYF. The CDR3 DNA follows: TGTGCCAGCAGTGAACGGACAGTAGACGTGAACACCATATATTTT.

The chain couples TRBV4-2 to TRBJ2-1; TRBD1 matches 7 bases. This CDR3 is built from 14 residues. The V and J ends lost 5 bases and 1 base, in that order; junction bases with no gene match: 2. Germline CDR1 reads LGHNA; CDR2 reads YNFKEQ. CDR3 sequence reads: CASSRTGSYNEQFF. CDR3 sequence (DNA): TGTGCCAGCAGCAGGACAGGATCCTACAATGAGCAGTTCTTC.

The rearrangement links TRBV28 to TRBJ1-2, with TRBD1 identical over 7 bases. CDR3 length: 17 amino acids. The germline CDR1 and CDR2 sequences are MDHEN and SYDVKM. V lost 6 bases and J lost 7; bases outside the gene matches: 20. The CDR3 sequence is CASSLPFDRDGFTGYTF. In DNA, the CDR3 is TGTGCCAGCAGCCTCCCCTTTGACAGGGACGGATTTACTGGCTACACCTTC.

This clone has only one observation. The rearrangement links TRBV18 to TRBJ2-5, with 7 bases identical to TRBD2. Germline V lookup: CDR1 KGHSH, CDR2 LQKENI. The CDR3 runs to 15 residues. V shed 2 bases and J 5 bases; nucleotides not matched to a gene: 8. CDR3 DNA sequence: TGTGCCAGCTCACCATGGGGGAGGCGGGAGGAGACCCAGTACTTC. Translated: CASSPWGRREETQYF.

This clone was seen only a few times. This sequence joins TRBV5-4 and TRBJ2-1; 8 nucleotides align to TRBD2. Trimming at V came to 2 bases and at J to 3 bases, leaving 4 bases not matched to a gene. CDR3 length: 15 amino acids. CDR1 is SGHNT, CDR2 YYREEE, per germline (reference sequence). Written as DNA, the CDR3 is TGTGCCAGCAGCTTCACTAGCGGAAACTACAATGAGCAGTTCTTC. Translated: CASSFTSGNYNEQFF.

The rearrangement joins TRBV7-8 to TRBJ1-4, with no clear D. Trimming took 0 bases from V and 2 from J, leaving 4 bases between them. The CDR3 sequence is 14 residues long. The germline CDR1 and CDR2 sequences are SGHVS and FQNEAQ. The CDR3 DNA reads TGTGCCAGCAGCTTAGCCAGGACTAATGAAAAACTGTTTTTT. Translated, it gives CASSLARTNEKLFF.

This chain connects TRBV20-1 to TRBJ2-1; D gene unclear. CDR1 is DFQATT and CDR2 is SNEGSKA in the germline V gene (reference sequence). This CDR3 contains 11 residues. Trimming shortened V by 5 bases and J by 9 bases, and 11 bases separated the two germline ends. In DNA form, the CDR3 reads TGCAGTGCTTTACATACGGGTGAGCAGTTCTTC. Protein product: CSALHTGEQFF.

The rearrangement uses TRBV5-4 and TRBJ2-2, with a possible D match to TRBD1 (6 bases). The CDR3 has 16 residues. CDR1 and CDR2 (germline): SGHNT, YYREEE (reference sequence). Trimming shortened V by 4 bases and J by 0 bases, and 13 bases separated the two germline ends. As DNA, the CDR3 is TGTGCCAGCAGCCGGATGGACAGCGCGAACACCGGGGAGCTGTTTTTT. Its translation is CASSRMDSANTGELFF.

The genes are TRBV7-9 and TRBJ1-1; D perhaps matches TRBD1 (5 bases). CDR1 SEHNR and CDR2 FQNEAQ come from the germline V gene (reference sequence). The CDR3 has 14 residues. Trimming pared 1 base from V and 10 bases from J, leaving 16 bases between. Written as DNA, the CDR3 is TGTGCCAGCAGCTTAGAAGGTGACAGTATTGGAGCTTTCTTT. This gives the protein CASSLEGDSIGAFF.

The chain recombines TRBV7-9 with TRBJ2-5, with 7 bases matching TRBD2. V was pared by 3 bases and J by 5 bases, with 12 bases of the junction left unmatched. The V gene's germline CDR1 is SEHNR and CDR2 FQNEAQ (reference sequence). This CDR3 spans 16 amino acids. This CDR3 is CASSFLGAGLFETQYF. The CDR3 DNA sequence: TGTGCCAGCAGCTTTCTTGGGGCGGGACTATTTGAGACCCAGTACTTC.

This clone has only one observation. DNA of the CDR3: TGTGCCAGTAAGGCGTTGTGGGCGGGAGACTACAATGAGCAGTTCTTC. Its protein product is CASKALWAGDYNEQFF. The J gene is TRBJ2-1, the V gene TRBV19; 7 bases are a match to TRBD2. J lost 3 bases, V lost 7 bases, and 12 bases had no gene match. The CDR3 consists of 16 residues. Germline V CDR1 and CDR2: LNHDA, SQIVND (reference sequence).

This clone has just a few counts. The chain is built from TRBV6-5 and TRBJ1-2; 11 nucleotides agree with TRBD1. This CDR3 has 14 amino acids. J was trimmed by 4 bases and V by 9 bases; bases with no gene match: 7. The germline CDR1 and CDR2 sequences are MNHEY and SVGAGI. CDR3 region: CASSRTGGTYGYTF. CDR3 nucleotide sequence: TGTGCCAGTAGTCGGACAGGGGGCACCTATGGCTACACCTTC.

The chain recombines TRBV29-1 with TRBJ2-1; the match to TRBD2 covers 8 bases. V lost 7 bases, J lost 2 bases, and 7 bases stayed unmatched. This CDR3 region has 14 residues. The germline CDR1 and CDR2 sequences are SQVTM and ANQGSEA. The CDR3 region is CSAWTSRTYNEQFF. Here the CDR3 DNA reads TGCAGCGCCTGGACTAGCAGGACCTACAATGAGCAGTTCTTC.